This paragraph reports one T cell receptor beta chain. Its antigen is unknown. This entry belongs to a study of T cells after posttransplantation cyclophosphamide. The study, taken as a whole, reports: TRB clonality was highly associated with recipient CMV seropositivity and reactivation.

TCRdb keeps only in-frame clones here, not all; method: immunoSEQ multiplex PCR. Here the sample spans 25,000 to 35,000 clones, about 90% being singletons. The CDR3 totals 16 residues. Between the trimmed V and J ends, which lost 2 bases and 1 base, there was a span of 12 bases. Germline V gene data show CDR1 as KGHSH and CDR2 as LQKENI. Sequenced input: PBMCs. V and J are TRBV18 and TRBJ1-5; D might be TRBD1 (6 bases). The TCR comes from a woman in her thirties or forties with a blood cancer, CMV-positive, and with a related stem cell donor. In DNA form, the CDR3 reads TGTGCCAGCTCACCAAGTCAGGGGAGAAGCAATCAGCCCCAGCATTTT. This gives the protein CASSPSQGRSNQPQHF.